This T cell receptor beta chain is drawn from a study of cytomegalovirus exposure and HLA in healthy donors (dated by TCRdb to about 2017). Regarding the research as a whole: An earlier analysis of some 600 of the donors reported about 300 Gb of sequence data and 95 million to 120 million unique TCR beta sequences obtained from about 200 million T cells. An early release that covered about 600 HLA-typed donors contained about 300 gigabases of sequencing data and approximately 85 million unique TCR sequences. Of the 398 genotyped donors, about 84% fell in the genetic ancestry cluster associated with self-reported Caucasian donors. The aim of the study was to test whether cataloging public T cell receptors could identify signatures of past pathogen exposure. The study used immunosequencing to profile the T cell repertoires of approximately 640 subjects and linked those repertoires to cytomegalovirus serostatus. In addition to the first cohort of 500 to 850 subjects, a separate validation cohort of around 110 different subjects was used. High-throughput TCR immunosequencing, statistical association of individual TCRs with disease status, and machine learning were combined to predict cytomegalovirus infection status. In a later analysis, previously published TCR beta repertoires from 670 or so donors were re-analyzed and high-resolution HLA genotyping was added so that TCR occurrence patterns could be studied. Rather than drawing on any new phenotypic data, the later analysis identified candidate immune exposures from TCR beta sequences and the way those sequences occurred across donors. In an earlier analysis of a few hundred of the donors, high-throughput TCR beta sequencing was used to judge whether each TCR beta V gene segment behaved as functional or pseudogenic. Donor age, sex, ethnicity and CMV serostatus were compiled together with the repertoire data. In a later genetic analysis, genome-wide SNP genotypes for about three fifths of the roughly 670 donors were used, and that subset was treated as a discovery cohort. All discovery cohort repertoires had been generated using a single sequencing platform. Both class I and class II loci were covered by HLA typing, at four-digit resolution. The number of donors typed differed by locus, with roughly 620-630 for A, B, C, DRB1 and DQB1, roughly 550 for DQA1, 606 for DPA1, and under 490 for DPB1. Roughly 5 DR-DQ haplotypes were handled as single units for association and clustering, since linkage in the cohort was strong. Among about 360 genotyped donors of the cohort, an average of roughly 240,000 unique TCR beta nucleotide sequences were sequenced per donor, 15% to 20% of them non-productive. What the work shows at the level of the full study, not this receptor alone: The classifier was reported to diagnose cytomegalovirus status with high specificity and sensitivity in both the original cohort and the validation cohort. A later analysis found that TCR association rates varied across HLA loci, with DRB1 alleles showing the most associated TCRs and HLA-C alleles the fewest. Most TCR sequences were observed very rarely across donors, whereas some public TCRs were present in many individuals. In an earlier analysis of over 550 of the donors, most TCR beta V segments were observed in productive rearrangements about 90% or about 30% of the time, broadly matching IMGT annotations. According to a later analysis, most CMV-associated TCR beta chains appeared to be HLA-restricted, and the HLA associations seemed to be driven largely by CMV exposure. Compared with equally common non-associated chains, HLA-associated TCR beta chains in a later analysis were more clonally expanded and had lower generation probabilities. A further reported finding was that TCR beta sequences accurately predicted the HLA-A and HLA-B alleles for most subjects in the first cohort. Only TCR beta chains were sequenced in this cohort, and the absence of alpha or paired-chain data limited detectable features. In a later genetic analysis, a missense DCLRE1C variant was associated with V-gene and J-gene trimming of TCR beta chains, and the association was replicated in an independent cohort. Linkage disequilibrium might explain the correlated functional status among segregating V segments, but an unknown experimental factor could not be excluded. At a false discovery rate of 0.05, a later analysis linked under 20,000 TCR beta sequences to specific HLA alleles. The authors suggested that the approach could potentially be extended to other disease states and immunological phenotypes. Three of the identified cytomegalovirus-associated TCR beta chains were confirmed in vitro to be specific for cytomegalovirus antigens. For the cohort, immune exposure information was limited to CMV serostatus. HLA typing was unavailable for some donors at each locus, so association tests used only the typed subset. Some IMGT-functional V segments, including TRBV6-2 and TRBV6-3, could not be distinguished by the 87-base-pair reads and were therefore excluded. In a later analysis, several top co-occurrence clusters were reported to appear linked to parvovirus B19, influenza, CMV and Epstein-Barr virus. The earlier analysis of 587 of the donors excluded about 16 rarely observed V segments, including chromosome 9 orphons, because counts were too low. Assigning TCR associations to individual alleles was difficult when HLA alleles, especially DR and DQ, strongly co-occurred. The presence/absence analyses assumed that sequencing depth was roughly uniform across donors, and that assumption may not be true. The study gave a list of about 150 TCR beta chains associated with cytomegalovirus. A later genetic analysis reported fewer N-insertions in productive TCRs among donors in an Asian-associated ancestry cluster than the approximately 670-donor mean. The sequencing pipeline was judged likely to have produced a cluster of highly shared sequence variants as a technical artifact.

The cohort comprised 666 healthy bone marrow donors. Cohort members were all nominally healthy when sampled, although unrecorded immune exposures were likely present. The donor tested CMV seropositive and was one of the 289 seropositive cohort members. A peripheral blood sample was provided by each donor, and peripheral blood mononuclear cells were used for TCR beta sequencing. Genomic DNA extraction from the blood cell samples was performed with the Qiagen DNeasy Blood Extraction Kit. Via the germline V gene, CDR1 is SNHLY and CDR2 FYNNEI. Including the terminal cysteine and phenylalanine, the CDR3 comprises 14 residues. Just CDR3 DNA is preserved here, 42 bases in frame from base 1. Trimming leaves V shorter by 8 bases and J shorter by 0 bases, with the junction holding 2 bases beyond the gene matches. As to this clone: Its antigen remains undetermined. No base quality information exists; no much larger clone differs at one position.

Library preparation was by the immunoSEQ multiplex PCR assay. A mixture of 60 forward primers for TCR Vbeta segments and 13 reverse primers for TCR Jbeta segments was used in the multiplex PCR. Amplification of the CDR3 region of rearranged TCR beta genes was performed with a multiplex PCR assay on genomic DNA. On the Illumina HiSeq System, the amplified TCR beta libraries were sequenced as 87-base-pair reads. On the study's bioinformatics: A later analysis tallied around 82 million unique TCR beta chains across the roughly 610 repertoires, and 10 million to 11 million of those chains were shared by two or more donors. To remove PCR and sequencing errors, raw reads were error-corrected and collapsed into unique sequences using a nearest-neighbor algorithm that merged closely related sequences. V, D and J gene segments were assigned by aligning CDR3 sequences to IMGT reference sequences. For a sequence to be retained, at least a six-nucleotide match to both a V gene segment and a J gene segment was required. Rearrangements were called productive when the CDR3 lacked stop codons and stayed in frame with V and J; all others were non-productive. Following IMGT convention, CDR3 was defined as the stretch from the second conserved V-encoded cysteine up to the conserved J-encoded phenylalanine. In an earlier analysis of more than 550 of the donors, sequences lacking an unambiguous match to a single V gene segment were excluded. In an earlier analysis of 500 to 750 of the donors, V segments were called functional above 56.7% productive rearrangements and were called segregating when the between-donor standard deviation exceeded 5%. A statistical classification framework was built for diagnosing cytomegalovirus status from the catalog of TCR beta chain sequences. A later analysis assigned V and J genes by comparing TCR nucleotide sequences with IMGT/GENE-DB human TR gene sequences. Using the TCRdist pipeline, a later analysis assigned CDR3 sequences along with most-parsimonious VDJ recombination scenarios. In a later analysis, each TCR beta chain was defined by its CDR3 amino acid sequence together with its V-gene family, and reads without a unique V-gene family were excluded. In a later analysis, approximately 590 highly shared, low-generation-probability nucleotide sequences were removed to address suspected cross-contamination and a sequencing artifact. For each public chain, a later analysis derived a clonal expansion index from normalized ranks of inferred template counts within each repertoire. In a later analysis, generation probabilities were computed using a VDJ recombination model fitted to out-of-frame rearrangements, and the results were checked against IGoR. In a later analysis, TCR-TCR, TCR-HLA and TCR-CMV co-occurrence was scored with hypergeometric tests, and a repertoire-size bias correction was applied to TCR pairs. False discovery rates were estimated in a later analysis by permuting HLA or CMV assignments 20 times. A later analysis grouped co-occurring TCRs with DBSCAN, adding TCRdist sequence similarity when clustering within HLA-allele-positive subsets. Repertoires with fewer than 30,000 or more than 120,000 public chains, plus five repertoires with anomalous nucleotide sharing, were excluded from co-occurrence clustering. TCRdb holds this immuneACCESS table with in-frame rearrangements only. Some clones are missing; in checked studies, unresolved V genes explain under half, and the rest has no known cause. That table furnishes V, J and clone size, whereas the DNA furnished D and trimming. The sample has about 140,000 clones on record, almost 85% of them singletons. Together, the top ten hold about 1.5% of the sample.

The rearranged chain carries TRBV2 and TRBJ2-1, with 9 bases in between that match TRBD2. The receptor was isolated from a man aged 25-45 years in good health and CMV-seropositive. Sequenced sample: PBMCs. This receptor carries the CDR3 CASLAGSSYNEQFF. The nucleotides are TGTGCCAGCCTAGCGGGAAGCTCCTACAATGAGCAGTTCTTC.